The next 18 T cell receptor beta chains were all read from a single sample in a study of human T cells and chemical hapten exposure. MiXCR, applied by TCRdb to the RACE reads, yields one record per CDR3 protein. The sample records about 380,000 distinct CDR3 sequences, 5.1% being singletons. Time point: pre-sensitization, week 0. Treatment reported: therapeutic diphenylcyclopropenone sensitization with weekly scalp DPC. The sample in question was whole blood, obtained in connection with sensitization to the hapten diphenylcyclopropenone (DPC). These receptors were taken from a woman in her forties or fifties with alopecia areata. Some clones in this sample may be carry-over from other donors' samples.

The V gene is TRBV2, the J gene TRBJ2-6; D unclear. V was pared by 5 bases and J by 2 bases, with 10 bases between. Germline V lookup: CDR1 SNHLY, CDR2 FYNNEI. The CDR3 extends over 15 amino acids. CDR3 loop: CASSQTRAGANVLTF. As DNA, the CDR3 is TGTGCCAGCAGTCAGACACGTGCTGGGGCCAACGTCCTGACTTTC.

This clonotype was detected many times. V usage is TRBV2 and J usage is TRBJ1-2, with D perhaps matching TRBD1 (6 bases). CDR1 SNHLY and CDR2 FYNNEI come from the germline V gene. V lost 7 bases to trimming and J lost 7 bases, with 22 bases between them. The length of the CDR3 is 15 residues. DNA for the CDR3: TGTGCCAGCACCTCGACGGCGGGGATAGGGGGTGGCTACACCTTC. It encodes CASTSTAGIGGGYTF. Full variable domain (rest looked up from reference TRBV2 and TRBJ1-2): EPEVTQTPSHQVTQMGQEVILRCVPISNHLYFYWYRQILGQKVEFLVSFYNNEISEKSEIFDDQFSVERPDGSNFTLKIRSTKLEDSAMYFCASTSTAGIGGGYTFGSGTRLTVV.

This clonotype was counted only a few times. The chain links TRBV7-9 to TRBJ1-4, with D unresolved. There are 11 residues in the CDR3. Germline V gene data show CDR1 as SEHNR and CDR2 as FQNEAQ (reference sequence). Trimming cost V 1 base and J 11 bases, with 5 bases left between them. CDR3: CASSLDGKLFF. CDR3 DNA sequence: TGTGCCAGCAGCTTAGACGGGAAACTGTTTTTT.

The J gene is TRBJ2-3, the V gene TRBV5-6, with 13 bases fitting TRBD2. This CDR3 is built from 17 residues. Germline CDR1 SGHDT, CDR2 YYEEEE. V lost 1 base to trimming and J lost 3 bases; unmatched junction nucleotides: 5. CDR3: CASSLTSGGAYTDTQYF. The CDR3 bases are TGTGCCAGCAGCTTGACTAGCGGGGGGGCCTATACAGATACGCAGTATTTT. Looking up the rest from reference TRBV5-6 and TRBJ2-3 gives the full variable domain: DAGVTQSPTHLIKTRGQQVTLRCSPKSGHDTVSWYQQALGQGPQFIFQYYEEEERQRGNFPDRFSGHQFPNYSSELNVNALLLGDSALYLCASSLTSGGAYTDTQYFGPGTRLTVL.

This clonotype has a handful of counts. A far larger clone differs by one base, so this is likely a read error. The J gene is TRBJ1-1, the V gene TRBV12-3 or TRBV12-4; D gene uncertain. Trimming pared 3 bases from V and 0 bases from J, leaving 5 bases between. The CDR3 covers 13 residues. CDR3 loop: CASSFGMNTEAFF. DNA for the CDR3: TGTGCCAGCAGTTTTGGCATGAACACTGAAGCTTTCTTT.

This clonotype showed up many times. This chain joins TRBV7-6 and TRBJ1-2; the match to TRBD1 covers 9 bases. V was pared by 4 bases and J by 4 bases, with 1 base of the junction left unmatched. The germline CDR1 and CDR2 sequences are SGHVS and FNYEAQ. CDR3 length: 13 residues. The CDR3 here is CASSSGQGYGYTF. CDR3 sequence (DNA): TGTGCCAGCAGCTCGGGACAGGGCTATGGCTACACCTTC.

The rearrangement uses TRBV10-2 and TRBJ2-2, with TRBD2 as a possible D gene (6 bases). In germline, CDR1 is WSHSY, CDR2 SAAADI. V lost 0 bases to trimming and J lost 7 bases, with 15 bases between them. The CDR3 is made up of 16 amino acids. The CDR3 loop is CASSESLGGLSGELFF. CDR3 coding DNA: TGCGCCAGCAGTGAGTCGCTAGGAGGGCTAAGCGGGGAGCTGTTTTTT.

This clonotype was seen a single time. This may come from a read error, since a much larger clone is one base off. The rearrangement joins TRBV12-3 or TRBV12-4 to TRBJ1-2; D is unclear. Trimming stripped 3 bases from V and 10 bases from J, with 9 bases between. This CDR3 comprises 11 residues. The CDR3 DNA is TGTGCCAGCAGTTTGAAGGACGCCTACACCTTC. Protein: CASSLKDAYTF.

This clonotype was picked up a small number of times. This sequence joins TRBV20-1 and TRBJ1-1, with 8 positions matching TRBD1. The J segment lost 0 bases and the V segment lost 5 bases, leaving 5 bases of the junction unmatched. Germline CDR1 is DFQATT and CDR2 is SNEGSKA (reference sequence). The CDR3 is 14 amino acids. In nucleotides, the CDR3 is TGCAGTGCTTACCGACAGGGGATGAACACTGAAGCTTTCTTT. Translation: CSAYRQGMNTEAFF.

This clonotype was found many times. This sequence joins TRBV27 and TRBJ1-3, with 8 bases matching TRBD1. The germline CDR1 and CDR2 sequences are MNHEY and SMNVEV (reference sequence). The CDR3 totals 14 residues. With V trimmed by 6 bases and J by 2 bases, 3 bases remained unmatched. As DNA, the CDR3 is TGTGCCAGCAGAACACAGGGGGCTGGAAACACCATATATTTT. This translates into CASRTQGAGNTIYF.

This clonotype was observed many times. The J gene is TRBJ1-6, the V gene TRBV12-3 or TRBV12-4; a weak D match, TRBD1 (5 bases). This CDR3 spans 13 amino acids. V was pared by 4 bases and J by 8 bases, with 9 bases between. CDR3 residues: CASSWGGDSPLHF. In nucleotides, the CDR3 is TGTGCCAGCAGTTGGGGAGGGGATTCACCCCTCCACTTT.

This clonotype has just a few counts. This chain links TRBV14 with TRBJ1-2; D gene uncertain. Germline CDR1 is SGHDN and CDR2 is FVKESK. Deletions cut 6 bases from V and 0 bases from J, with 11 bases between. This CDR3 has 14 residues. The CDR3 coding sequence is TGTGCCAGCAGTAACACACTAGCTAACTATGGCTACACCTTC. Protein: CASSNTLANYGYTF.

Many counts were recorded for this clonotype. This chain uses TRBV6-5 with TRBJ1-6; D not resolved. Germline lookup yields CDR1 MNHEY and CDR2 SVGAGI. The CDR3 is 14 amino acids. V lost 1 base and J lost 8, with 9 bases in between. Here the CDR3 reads CASSYFPKDSPLHF. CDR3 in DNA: TGTGCCAGCAGTTACTTCCCCAAGGATTCACCCCTCCACTTT.

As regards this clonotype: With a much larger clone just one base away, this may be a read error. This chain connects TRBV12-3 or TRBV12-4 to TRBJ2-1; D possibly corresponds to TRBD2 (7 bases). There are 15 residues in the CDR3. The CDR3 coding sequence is TGTGCCAGCAGTTTGGGTCCGCGGGGGCCTGGGGAGCAGCTCTTC. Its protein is CASSLGPRGPGEQLF.

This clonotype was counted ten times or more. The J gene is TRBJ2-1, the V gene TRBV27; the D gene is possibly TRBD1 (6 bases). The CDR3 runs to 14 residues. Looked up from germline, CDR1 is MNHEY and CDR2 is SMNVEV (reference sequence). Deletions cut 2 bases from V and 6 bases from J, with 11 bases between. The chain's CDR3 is CASSLVGARNEQFF. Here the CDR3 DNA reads TGTGCCAGCAGTTTAGTGGGGGCCCGCAATGAGCAGTTCTTC.

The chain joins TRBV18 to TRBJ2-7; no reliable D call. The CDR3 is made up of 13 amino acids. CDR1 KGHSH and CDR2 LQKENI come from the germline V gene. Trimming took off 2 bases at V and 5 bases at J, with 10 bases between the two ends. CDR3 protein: CASSPITVDEQYF. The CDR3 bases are TGTGCCAGCTCACCAATCACTGTCGACGAGCAGTACTTC.

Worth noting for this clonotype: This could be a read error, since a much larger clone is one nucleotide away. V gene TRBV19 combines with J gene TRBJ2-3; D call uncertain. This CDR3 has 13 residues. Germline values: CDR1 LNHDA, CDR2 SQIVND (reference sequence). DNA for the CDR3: TGTGTCAGTAGTTATCAGAGCACAGATACGCAGTATTTT. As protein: CVSSYQSTDTQYF.

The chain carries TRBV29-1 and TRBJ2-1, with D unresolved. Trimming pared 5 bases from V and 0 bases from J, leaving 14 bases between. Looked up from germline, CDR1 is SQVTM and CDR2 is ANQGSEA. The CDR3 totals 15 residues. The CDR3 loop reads CSVPPDFHSYNEQFF. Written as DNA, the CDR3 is TGCAGCGTTCCACCCGACTTCCACTCCTACAATGAGCAGTTCTTC.